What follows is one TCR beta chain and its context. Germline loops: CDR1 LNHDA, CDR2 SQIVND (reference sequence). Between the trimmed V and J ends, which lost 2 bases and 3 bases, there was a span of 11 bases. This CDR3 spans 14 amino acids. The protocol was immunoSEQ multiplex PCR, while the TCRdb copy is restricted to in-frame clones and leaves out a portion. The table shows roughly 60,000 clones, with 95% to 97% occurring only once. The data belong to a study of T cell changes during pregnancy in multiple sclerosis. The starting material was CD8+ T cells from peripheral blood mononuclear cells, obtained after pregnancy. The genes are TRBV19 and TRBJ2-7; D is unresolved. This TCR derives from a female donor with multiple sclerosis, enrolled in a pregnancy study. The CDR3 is CASSISSVIYEQYF. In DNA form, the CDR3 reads TGTGCCAGTAGTATAAGTAGTGTCATCTACGAGCAGTACTTC.